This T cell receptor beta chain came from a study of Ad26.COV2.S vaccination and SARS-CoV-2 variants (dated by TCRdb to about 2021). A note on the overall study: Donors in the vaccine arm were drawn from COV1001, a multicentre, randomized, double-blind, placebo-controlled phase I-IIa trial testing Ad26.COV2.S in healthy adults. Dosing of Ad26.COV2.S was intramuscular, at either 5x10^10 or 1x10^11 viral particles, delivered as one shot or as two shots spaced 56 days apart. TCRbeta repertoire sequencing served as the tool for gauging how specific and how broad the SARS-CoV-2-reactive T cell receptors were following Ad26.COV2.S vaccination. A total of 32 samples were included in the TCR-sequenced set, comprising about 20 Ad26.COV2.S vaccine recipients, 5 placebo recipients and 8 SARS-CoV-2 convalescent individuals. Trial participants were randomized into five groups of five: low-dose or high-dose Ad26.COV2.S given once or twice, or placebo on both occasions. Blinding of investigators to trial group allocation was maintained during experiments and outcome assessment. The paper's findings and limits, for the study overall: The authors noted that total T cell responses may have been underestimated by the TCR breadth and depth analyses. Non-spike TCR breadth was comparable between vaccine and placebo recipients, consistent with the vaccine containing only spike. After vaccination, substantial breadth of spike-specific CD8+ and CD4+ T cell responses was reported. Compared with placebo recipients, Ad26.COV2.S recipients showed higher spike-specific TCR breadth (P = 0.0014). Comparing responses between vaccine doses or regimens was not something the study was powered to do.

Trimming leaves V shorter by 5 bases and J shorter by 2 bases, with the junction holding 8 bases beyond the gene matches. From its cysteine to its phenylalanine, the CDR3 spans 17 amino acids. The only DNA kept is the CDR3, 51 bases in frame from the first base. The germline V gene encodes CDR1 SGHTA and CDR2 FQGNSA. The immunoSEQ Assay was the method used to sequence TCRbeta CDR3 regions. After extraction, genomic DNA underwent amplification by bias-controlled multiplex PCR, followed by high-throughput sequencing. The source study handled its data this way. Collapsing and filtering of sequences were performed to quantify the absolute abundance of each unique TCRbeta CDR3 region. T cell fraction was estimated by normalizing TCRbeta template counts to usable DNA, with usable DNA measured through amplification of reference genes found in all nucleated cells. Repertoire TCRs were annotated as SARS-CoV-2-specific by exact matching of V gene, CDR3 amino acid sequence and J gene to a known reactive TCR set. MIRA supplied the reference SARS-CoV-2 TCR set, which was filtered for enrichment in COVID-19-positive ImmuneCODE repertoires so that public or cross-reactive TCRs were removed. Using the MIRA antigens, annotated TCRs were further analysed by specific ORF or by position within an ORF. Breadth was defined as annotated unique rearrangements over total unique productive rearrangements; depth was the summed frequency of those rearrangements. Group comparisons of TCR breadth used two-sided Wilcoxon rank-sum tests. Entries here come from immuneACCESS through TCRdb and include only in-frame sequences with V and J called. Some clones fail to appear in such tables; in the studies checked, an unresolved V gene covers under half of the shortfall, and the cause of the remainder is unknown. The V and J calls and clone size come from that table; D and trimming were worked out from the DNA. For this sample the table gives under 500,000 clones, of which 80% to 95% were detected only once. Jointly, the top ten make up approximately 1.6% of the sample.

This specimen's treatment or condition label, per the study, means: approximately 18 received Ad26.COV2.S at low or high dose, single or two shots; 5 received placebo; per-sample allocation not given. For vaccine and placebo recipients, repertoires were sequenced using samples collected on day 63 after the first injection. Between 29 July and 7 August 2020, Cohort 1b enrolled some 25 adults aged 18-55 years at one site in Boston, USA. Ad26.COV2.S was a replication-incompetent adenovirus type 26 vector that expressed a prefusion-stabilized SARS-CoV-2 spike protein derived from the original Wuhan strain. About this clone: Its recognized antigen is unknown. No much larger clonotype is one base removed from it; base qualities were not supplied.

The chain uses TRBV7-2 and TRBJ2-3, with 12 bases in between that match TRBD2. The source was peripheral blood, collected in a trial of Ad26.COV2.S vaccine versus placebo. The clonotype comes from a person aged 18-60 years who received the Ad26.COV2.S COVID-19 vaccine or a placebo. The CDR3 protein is CASSPFGLAGSTDTQYF. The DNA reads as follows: TGTGCCAGCAGCCCCTTCGGACTAGCGGGATCCACAGATACGCAGTATTTT.